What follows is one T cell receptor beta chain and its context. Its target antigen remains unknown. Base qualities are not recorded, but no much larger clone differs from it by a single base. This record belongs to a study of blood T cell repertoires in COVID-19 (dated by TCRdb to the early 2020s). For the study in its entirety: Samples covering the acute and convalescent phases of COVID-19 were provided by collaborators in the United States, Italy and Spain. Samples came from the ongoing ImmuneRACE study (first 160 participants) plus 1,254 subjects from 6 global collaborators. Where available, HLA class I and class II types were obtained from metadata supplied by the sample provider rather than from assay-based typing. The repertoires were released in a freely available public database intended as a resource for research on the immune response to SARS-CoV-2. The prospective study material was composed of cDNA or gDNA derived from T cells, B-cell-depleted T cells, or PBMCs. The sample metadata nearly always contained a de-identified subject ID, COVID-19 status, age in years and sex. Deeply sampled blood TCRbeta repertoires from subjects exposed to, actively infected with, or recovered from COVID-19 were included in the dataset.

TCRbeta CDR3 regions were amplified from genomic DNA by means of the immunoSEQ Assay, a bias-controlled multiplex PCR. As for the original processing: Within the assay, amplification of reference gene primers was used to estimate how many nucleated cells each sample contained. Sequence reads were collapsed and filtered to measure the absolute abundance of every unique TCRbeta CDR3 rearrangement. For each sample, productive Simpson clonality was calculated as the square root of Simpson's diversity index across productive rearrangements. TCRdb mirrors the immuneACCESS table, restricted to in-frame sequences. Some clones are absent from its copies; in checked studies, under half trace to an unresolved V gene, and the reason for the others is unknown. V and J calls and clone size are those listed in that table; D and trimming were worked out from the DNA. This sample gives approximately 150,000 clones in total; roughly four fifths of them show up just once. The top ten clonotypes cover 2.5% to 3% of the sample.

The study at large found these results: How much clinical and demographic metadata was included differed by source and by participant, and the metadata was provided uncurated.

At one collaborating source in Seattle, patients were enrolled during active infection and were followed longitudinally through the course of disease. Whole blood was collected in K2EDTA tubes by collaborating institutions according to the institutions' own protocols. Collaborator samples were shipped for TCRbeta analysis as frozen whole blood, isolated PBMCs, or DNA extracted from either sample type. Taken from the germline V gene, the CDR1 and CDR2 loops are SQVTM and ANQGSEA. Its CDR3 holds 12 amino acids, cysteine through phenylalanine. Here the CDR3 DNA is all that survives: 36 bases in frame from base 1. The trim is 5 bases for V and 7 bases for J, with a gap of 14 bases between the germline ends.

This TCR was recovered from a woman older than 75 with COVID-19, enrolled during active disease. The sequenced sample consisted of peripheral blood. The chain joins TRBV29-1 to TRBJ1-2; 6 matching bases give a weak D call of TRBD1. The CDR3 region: CSVRVGGAGYTF. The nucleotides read TGCAGCGTTCGAGTCGGGGGGGCTGGCTACACCTTC.